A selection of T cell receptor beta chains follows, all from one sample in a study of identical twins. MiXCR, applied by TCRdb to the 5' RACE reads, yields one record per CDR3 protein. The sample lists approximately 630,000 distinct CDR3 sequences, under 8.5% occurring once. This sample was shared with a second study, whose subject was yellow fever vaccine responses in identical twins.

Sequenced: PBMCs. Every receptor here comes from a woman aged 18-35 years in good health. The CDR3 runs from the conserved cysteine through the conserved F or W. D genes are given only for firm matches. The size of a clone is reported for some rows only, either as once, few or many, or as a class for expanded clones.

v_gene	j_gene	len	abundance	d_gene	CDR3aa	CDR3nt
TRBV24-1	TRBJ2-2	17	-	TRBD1	CATSAERGTANTGELFF	TGTGCCACCAGTGCCGAACGAGGGACAGCGAACACCGGGGAGCTGTTTTTT
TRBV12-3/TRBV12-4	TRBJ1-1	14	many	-	CASSLGAWNTEAFF	TGTGCCAGCAGTTTAGGGGCCTGGAACACTGAAGCTTTCTTT
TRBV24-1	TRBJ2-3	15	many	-	CATSRTGGGTDTQYF	TGTGCCACCAGTCGGACCGGAGGGGGTACAGATACGCAGTATTTT
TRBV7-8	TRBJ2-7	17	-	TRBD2	CASSPPRQAGGAYEQYF	TGTGCCAGCAGCCCTCCCCGCCAAGCGGGAGGGGCCTACGAGCAGTACTTC
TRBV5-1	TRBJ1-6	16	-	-	CASRPSSAAEGSPLHF	TGCGCCAGCAGACCGTCTTCGGCCGCCGAGGGATCACCCCTCCACTTT
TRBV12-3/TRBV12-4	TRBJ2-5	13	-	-	CASTLRGQETQYF	TGTGCCAGCACCCTAAGGGGCCAAGAGACCCAGTACTTC
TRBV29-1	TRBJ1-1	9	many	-	CSVGGEAFF	TGCAGCGTTGGAGGGGAAGCTTTCTTT
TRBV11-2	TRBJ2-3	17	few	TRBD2	CASSLGSLGTSGDTQYF	TGTGCCAGCAGCTTAGGTTCTTTAGGGACTAGCGGAGATACGCAGTATTTT
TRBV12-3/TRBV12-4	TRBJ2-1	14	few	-	CASSLGEHYNEQFF	TGTGCCAGCAGTTTGGGTGAACACTACAATGAGCAGTTCTTC
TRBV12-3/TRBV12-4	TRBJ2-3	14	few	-	CASSLGVATDTQYF	TGTGCCAGCAGTTTAGGAGTAGCGACAGATACGCAGTATTTT
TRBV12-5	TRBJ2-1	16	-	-	CASGDQPRQQYDEQFF	TGTGCTAGTGGCGACCAACCCCGCCAACAATATGATGAGCAGTTCTTC
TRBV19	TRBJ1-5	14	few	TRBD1	CASSAGQYNQPQHF	TGTGCCAGTAGCGCGGGACAGTACAATCAGCCCCAGCATTTT
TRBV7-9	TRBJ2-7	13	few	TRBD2	CATGLAGTYEQYF	TGTGCCACCGGACTAGCGGGAACCTACGAGCAGTACTTC